This passage covers 32 T cell receptor beta chains from one sample sequenced in a study of shared clonotypes between healthy human individuals. TCRdb keeps only in-frame clones here, not all; method: immunoSEQ multiplex PCR. This table holds around 1,900,000 clones, 93% found once. CD45RO-negative, CCR7-selected cells formed the naive CD8 fraction, which excluded terminally differentiated effector memory CD45RA+ cells. The sequenced sample consisted of naive CD8+ T cells from PBMCs. These receptors all stem from a young man in good health. Some clones in this sample may be carry-over from other donors' samples.

This chain's CDR3 is CATSTSGIHQPQHF. The CDR3 nucleotides read TGTGCCACCAGCACCTCAGGGATCCATCAGCCCCAGCATTTT. The rearrangement links TRBV15 to TRBJ1-5; the D gene is possibly TRBD1 (5 bases). CDR3 size: 14 residues. CDR1 is LNHNV and CDR2 is YYDKDF in the germline V gene (reference sequence). The ends were cut back, 4 bases at V and 5 bases at J, with 12 bases in the middle.

The V gene is TRBV6-5, the J gene TRBJ2-1; TRBD2 is a possible D gene (6 bases). CDR1 is MNHEY, CDR2 SVGAGI, per germline. The CDR3 is 16 residues long. The V and J ends lost 3 bases and 3 bases respectively, with 15 bases between them. Here the CDR3 reads CASSYGGVGGYNEQFF. The CDR3 DNA reads as TGTGCCAGCAGTTATGGCGGCGTCGGGGGCTACAATGAGCAGTTCTTC.

This sequence joins TRBV27 and TRBJ2-7, with D perhaps TRBD1 (6 bases). CDR3 length: 14 amino acids. Trimming stripped 5 bases from V and 4 bases from J, with 15 bases between. Germline V gene sequence: CDR1 MNHEY, CDR2 SMNVEV (reference sequence). The CDR3 DNA is TGTGCCAGCAGTCCTACGGACAGCCTTTACGAGCAGTACTTC. Amino acid sequence: CASSPTDSLYEQYF.

The sample holds one count of this clone. The V call is TRBV28, the J call TRBJ2-7; no firm D call. This CDR3 has 11 amino acids. From germline, CDR1 is MDHEN and CDR2 SYDVKM. Trimming pared 3 bases from V and 6 bases from J, leaving 6 bases between. CDR3 amino acids: CASSFIREQYF. The CDR3 DNA follows: TGTGCCAGCAGTTTTATCCGCGAGCAGTACTTC.

This chain uses TRBV27 with TRBJ1-5, with D possibly being TRBD1 (5 bases). The CDR3 has 15 residues. V lost 6 bases to trimming and J lost 2 bases, with 14 bases between them. Germline lookup yields CDR1 MNHEY and CDR2 SMNVEV (reference sequence). The CDR3 DNA sequence: TGTGCCAGCAGCTCGGGACCGGCGGGCAATCAGCCCCAGCATTTT. Translated: CASSSGPAGNQPQHF.

The chain combines TRBV2 with TRBJ1-5; tentatively, D is TRBD1 (5 bases). The V gene's germline CDR1 is SNHLY and CDR2 FYNNEI. V lost 7 bases and J lost 2, with 15 bases in between. The CDR3 length is 15 residues. CDR3 in amino acids: CASTDSLNRNQPQHF. DNA of the CDR3: TGTGCCAGCACCGACAGTCTTAATCGCAATCAGCCCCAGCATTTT.

Of note for this clone: Other DNA sequences in the sample encode the same CDR3. The chain combines TRBV7-2 with TRBJ2-7; a possible D gene is TRBD2 (6 bases). V was clipped by 5 bases and J by 0 bases, with 8 bases between them. The V gene's germline CDR1 is SGHTA and CDR2 FQGNSA. This CDR3 is 13 amino acids long. The CDR3 DNA is TGTGCCAGCAGCCTTAGCGGCTCCTACGAGCAGTACTTC. It codes for CASSLSGSYEQYF. Full variable domain (outside the CDR3, taken from reference TRBV7-2 and TRBJ2-7): GAGVSQSPSNKVTEKGKDVELRCDPISGHTALYWYRQSLGQGLEFLIYFQGNSAPDKSGLPSDRFSAERTGGSVSTLTIQRTQQEDSAVYLCASSLSGSYEQYFGPGTRLTVT.

This clone has just a few counts. This chain connects TRBV6-5 to TRBJ2-2; tentative D call: TRBD2 (5 bases). V was cut by 2 bases and J by 9 bases, with 19 bases left in between. Germline V lookup: CDR1 MNHEY, CDR2 SVGAGI. The CDR3 consists of 16 residues. CDR3 region: CASSYGRLATVRELFF. For the CDR3, the DNA is TGTGCCAGCAGTTACGGTCGTCTAGCCACCGTCCGGGAGCTGTTTTTT.

The chain has TRBV2 and TRBJ1-4; no clear D. CDR1 is SNHLY and CDR2 is FYNNEI in the germline V gene. The CDR3 has 17 amino acids. Trimming took off 5 bases at V and 5 bases at J, with 21 bases between the two ends. For the CDR3, the DNA is TGTGCCAGCAGTTACTTCCGACGGAATGCTGACAATGAAAAACTGTTTTTT. Protein product: CASSYFRRNADNEKLFF.

The V and J genes are TRBV7-9 and TRBJ2-3, with D possibly being TRBD2 (6 bases). V shed 1 base and J shed 3 bases, with 17 bases lying between them. The CDR3 totals 17 residues. The germline CDR1 and CDR2 sequences are SEHNR and FQNEAQ (reference sequence). The CDR3 DNA reads as TGTGCCAGCAGCTTAGGCCGGGGGATAAAATTTACAGATACGCAGTATTTT. This gives the protein CASSLGRGIKFTDTQYF.

The gene calls are TRBV29-1 and TRBJ1-4; 9 nucleotides match TRBD1. V shed 4 bases and J 7 bases; nucleotides not matched to a gene: 1. The CDR3 contains 12 residues. Germline loops: CDR1 SQVTM, CDR2 ANQGSEA. This CDR3 reads CSVGQGGEKLFF. Here the CDR3 DNA reads TGCAGCGTTGGACAGGGGGGTGAAAAACTGTTTTTT.

The genes are TRBV6-5 and TRBJ2-7; D gene unclear. The germline gives CDR1 MNHEY, CDR2 SVGAGI. V lost 2 bases and J lost 3, with 8 bases in between. This CDR3 has 13 amino acids. Written as DNA, the CDR3 is TGTGCCAGCAGTTACAGGGTGCTCTACGAGCAGTACTTC. Its translation is CASSYRVLYEQYF.

This chain joins TRBV5-1 and TRBJ2-1, with D tentatively TRBD2 (5 bases). The germline V gene has CDR1 SGHRS and CDR2 YFSETQ. The V end was cut by 0 bases, the J end by 3 bases, with 16 bases between. The CDR3 spans 17 residues. The CDR3 here is CASSLDPGLAYYNEQFF. CDR3 coding DNA: TGCGCCAGCAGCTTGGACCCCGGACTTGCCTACTACAATGAGCAGTTCTTC.

The chain employs TRBV19 and TRBJ2-7, with D possibly matching TRBD2 (5 bases). The V and J ends lost 4 bases and 7 bases respectively, with 14 bases between them. The CDR3 consists of 13 residues. In germline, CDR1 is LNHDA, CDR2 SQIVND (reference sequence). The CDR3 DNA reads TGTGCCAGTAGTACGCAGACGGGCGGGGAGCAGTACTTC. Translation gives CASSTQTGGEQYF. Based on the CDR3 plus reference TRBV19 and TRBJ2-7, the full variable domain is DGGITQSPKYLFRKEGQNVTLSCEQNLNHDAMYWYRQDPGQGLRLIYYSQIVNDFQKGDIAEGYSVSREKKESFPLTVTSAQKNPTAFYLCASSTQTGGEQYFGPGTRLTVT.

This chain uses TRBV27 with TRBJ1-2; 9 positions match TRBD1. This CDR3 is built from 16 residues. Losses at the gene ends were 0 bases for V and 7 bases for J; bases not matched to a gene: 9. Germline V gene sequence: CDR1 MNHEY, CDR2 SMNVEV (reference sequence). The CDR3 DNA follows: TGTGCCAGCAGTTTATCCCTAGGGACAGGGATTAGTGGCTACACCTTC. Protein sequence: CASSLSLGTGISGYTF.

On this clone: The sample has other DNA sequences that encode this CDR3 too. The chain is built from TRBV7-9 and TRBJ2-1; D uncertain. Looked up from germline, CDR1 is SEHNR and CDR2 is FQNEAQ (reference sequence). CDR3 length: 11 amino acids. The germline V and J ends were trimmed by 5 bases and 5 bases, with 4 bases remaining between them. The DNA of the CDR3 is TGTGCCAGCAGCCTGAACAATGAGCAGTTCTTC. This sequence encodes CASSLNNEQFF.

Only one count was recorded for this clone. The rearrangement links TRBV9 to TRBJ1-2; 7 nucleotides align to TRBD1. Germline lookup yields CDR1 SGDLS and CDR2 YYNGEE. The CDR3 covers 14 residues. The V and J ends lost 4 bases and 1 base, in that order; junction bases with no gene match: 4. The CDR3 DNA sequence: TGTGCCAGCAGCTTAGGGGGCAGTAACTATGGCTACACCTTC. It specifies CASSLGGSNYGYTF.

V gene TRBV19 combines with J gene TRBJ1-5; a possible D gene is TRBD1 (6 bases). The V gene's germline CDR1 is LNHDA and CDR2 SQIVND (reference sequence). V shed 3 bases and J shed 7 bases, with 7 bases lying between them. This CDR3 region has 12 residues. The CDR3, as DNA: TGTGCCAGTAGTATGGGGACACAGCCCCAGCATTTT. The encoded protein is CASSMGTQPQHF. The full variable domain, its missing parts supplied by reference TRBV19 and TRBJ1-5, is DGGITQSPKYLFRKEGQNVTLSCEQNLNHDAMYWYRQDPGQGLRLIYYSQIVNDFQKGDIAEGYSVSREKKESFPLTVTSAQKNPTAFYLCASSMGTQPQHFGDGTRLSIL.

V and J are TRBV9 and TRBJ2-3, with 7 bases lining up with TRBD2. From germline, CDR1 is SGDLS and CDR2 YYNGEE. The CDR3 loop spans 14 amino acids. The ends lost 7 bases at V and 5 bases at J; junction bases unmatched: 10. The CDR3 spells CASGTGGSGDTQYF. For the CDR3, the DNA is TGTGCCAGCGGTACAGGCGGGAGCGGAGATACGCAGTATTTT.

This clone is a singleton in its sample. The chain combines TRBV4-1 with TRBJ2-7; D is perhaps TRBD1 or TRBD2 (6 bases each). V was trimmed by 1 base and J by 0 bases, leaving 13 bases between them. Germline CDR1 and CDR2: MGHRA and YSYEKL. This CDR3 region has 16 residues. The CDR3 bases are TGCGCCAGCAGCCAAGTCTTGGGGGGCACCTCCTACGAGCAGTACTTC. Translated, it gives CASSQVLGGTSYEQYF.

V usage is TRBV30 and J usage is TRBJ2-7; D is possibly TRBD1 or TRBD2 (5 bases each). The CDR3 is 13 residues long. Looked up from germline, CDR1 is GTSNPN and CDR2 is SVGIG (reference sequence). The ends were cut back, 4 bases at V and 4 bases at J, with 14 bases in the middle. The CDR3 DNA reads TGTGCCTGGACTGGAATGGGGGTTTACGAGCAGTACTTC. This encodes CAWTGMGVYEQYF.

This clone appeared once. This sequence joins TRBV7-3 and TRBJ2-7; 8 nucleotides agree with TRBD2. CDR1 and CDR2 (germline): SGHTA, FQGTGA. The CDR3 runs 16 residues. The V and J ends lost 1 base and 6 bases, in that order; junction bases with no gene match: 11. CDR3 DNA: TGTGCCAGCAGCTTAATGGGGTTAGCGGGAAATGGCGAGCAGTACTTC. The encoded protein is CASSLMGLAGNGEQYF. The entire variable domain, with the rest obtained from reference TRBV7-3 and TRBJ2-7, is as follows: GAGVSQTPSNKVTEKGKYVELRCDPISGHTALYWYRQSLGQGPEFLIYFQGTGAADDSGLPNDRFFAVRPEGSVSTLKIQRTERGDSAVYLCASSLMGLAGNGEQYFGPGTRLTVT.

This clone appeared once. The genes are TRBV14 and TRBJ2-1; 7 bases fit TRBD2. This CDR3 comprises 16 residues. V trimming: 3 bases; J trimming: 2 bases; junction bases outside the gene matches: 7. Germline CDR1 reads SGHDN; CDR2 reads FVKESK. CDR3: CASSHRAGETYNEQFF. DNA for the CDR3: TGTGCCAGCAGCCACCGTGCGGGGGAAACCTACAATGAGCAGTTCTTC.

In DNA form, the CDR3 reads TGTGCCAGCAGCCAATTGTTTACTAGCGGACAAGAGACCCAGTACTTC. This gives the protein CASSQLFTSGQETQYF. The V and J genes are TRBV16 and TRBJ2-5; 8 nucleotides match TRBD2. Germline lookup yields CDR1 KGHSY and CDR2 FQNENV. The CDR3 has 16 residues. Unmatched junction bases numbered 6, after V lost 1 base and J lost 2 bases.

This clone appeared once. The chain is built from TRBV27 and TRBJ2-7; TRBD2 agrees at 7 bases. After removal of 7 bases from V and 3 bases from J, the junction contained 6 bases not matched to a gene. The CDR3 covers 13 residues. Germline V gene lookup returns CDR1 MNHEY and CDR2 SMNVEV (reference sequence). CDR3 amino acids: CASTGGRGYEQYF. CDR3 nucleotides: TGTGCCAGCACGGGGGGAAGGGGCTACGAGCAGTACTTC.

The chain employs TRBV11-1 and TRBJ2-4, with D perhaps being TRBD1 or TRBD2 (5 bases each). Germline loops: CDR1 SGHAT, CDR2 FQDESV (reference sequence). The V end was cut by 5 bases, the J end by 8 bases, with 25 bases between. The CDR3 totals 17 residues. The chain's CDR3 is CASSPQTRGPLGDIQYF. DNA of the CDR3: TGTGCCAGCAGCCCACAGACTCGGGGACCACTAGGAGACATTCAGTACTTC.

The rearrangement uses TRBV5-1 and TRBJ2-3, with D maybe TRBD2 (5 bases). CDR3 size: 17 residues. Between the trimmed V and J ends, which lost 4 bases and 3 bases, there was a span of 21 bases. The V gene's germline CDR1 is SGHRS and CDR2 YFSETQ. Written as DNA, the CDR3 is TGCGCCAGCAGCGAGGGCTCGGGAAACGGTGGGACAGATACGCAGTATTTT. As protein: CASSEGSGNGGTDTQYF.

The chain couples TRBV7-8 to TRBJ1-2, with D uncertain. The CDR3 runs to 12 residues. The V gene's germline CDR1 is SGHVS and CDR2 FQNEAQ. Trimming stripped 1 base from V and 3 bases from J, with 3 bases between. In nucleotides, the CDR3 is TGTGCCAGCAGCTTAGACTACTATGGCTACACCTTC. This translates into CASSLDYYGYTF.

This sequence joins TRBV27 and TRBJ1-2; D is unresolved. Trimming removed 6 bases at V and 1 base at J, with 12 bases between. This CDR3 has 14 residues. The germline CDR1 and CDR2 sequences are MNHEY and SMNVEV (reference sequence). The CDR3 DNA follows: TGTGCCAGCAGGGGGTTGGAGATTAACTATGGCTACACCTTC. Translated, it gives CASRGLEINYGYTF.

The rearrangement joins TRBV4-3 to TRBJ2-7; D call uncertain. The CDR3 spans 15 residues. Germline V gives CDR1 LGHNA, CDR2 YSLEER. Between the trimmed V and J ends, which lost 1 base and 3 bases, there was a span of 13 bases. The CDR3 coding sequence is TGCGCCAGCAGCCAAGCGATCGGCCTTCACTACGAGCAGTACTTC. It codes for CASSQAIGLHYEQYF.

V gene TRBV27 combines with J gene TRBJ1-4, with D possibly matching TRBD1 (6 bases). Per the germline V gene, CDR1 is MNHEY and CDR2 is SMNVEV (reference sequence). The CDR3 extends over 14 amino acids. V was shortened by 6 bases and J by 6 bases, with 14 bases between the two germline ends. DNA for the CDR3: TGTGCCAGCAGCCAGGCGACAGGTGATGAAAAACTGTTTTTT. Its protein is CASSQATGDEKLFF.

To note about this clone: The sample has other DNA sequences that encode this CDR3 too. The rearrangement links TRBV27 to TRBJ1-2; 10 bases are shared with TRBD1. Germline V gene lookup returns CDR1 MNHEY and CDR2 SMNVEV (reference sequence). The CDR3 has 14 amino acids. The ends lost 6 bases at V and 2 bases at J; junction bases unmatched: 3. DNA for the CDR3: TGTGCCAGCAGCTGGACAGGGGGGAACTATGGCTACACCTTC. It specifies CASSWTGGNYGYTF.